This TCR beta chain was documented in a study of blood T cell repertoires in COVID-19. Measured with immunoSEQ multiplex PCR; TCRdb has only the in-frame clones, and not every one. Among 150,000 to 200,000 clones listed, 75% to 80% were seen once. V gave up 4 bases and J gave up 6 bases, with 10 bases separating them. This CDR3 has 13 amino acids. CDR1 SEHNR and CDR2 FQNEAQ come from the germline V gene (reference sequence). The rearrangement uses TRBV7-9 and TRBJ1-5; a possible D gene is TRBD1 (6 bases). The TCR was taken from a woman in her seventies with acute or convalescent COVID-19. The sequenced sample consisted of peripheral blood. Here the CDR3 reads CASSSQGFQPQHF. The CDR3 nucleotides read TGTGCCAGCAGCTCGCAGGGGTTTCAGCCCCAGCATTTT. Combining the CDR3 with reference TRBV7-9 and TRBJ1-5 gives the whole variable domain DTGVSQNPRHKITKRGQNVTFRCDPISEHNRLYWYRQTLGQGPEFLTYFQNEAQLEKSRLLSDRFSAERPKGSFSTLEIQRTEQGDSAMYLCASSSQGFQPQHFGDGTRLSIL.